A single sample gave rise to the 14 T cell receptor beta chains below, sequenced in a study of T cell repertoires in cytomegalovirus infection (dated by TCRdb to 2018 to 2020). Instrument used: Illumina HiSeq 1500. The public reads were run again by TCRdb, first through fastp at Q25 and then through MiXCR, and only productive beta chains were kept. Under each unique CDR3 protein, matching rows form one entry showing the most common genes and DNA. This sample holds some 150,000 distinct CDR3 sequences; 5% to 6.5% were observed only once. About a sixth of the sample comes from the top ten. Sequencing was carried out using PBMCs. The receptors here all came from a human donor in good health (CMV status not recorded). Some clones in this sample may be carry-over from other donors' samples.

J is TRBJ2-5 and V is TRBV2; D might be TRBD1 or TRBD2, each matching 6 bases. The CDR3 has 13 residues. Trimming stripped 6 bases from V and 5 bases from J, with 13 bases between. Germline CDR1 SNHLY, CDR2 FYNNEI. The CDR3 protein is CASRSGAGETQYF. DNA of the CDR3: TGTGCCAGCAGGTCGGGGGCTGGGGAGACCCAGTACTTC.

This clonotype has a handful of counts. V is TRBV9 and J is TRBJ1-4, with D possibly TRBD1 on 5 matching bases. Deletions cut 3 bases from V and 0 bases from J, with 9 bases between. Germline lookup yields CDR1 SGDLS and CDR2 YYNGEE. The CDR3 is 15 amino acids. The CDR3 coding sequence is TGTGCCAGCAGCGCCCGACAGTCAACTAATGAAAAACTGTTTTTT. Its translation is CASSARQSTNEKLFF.

This clonotype was recorded many times. The V gene is TRBV7-3, the J gene TRBJ2-7; perhaps TRBD1 as D (6 bases). Per the germline V gene, CDR1 is SGHTA and CDR2 is FQGTGA. The CDR3 totals 16 residues. V gave up 5 bases and J gave up 2 bases, with 19 bases separating them. CDR3 sequence reads: CASSPRGPPAAYEQYF. The DNA for the CDR3 is TGTGCCAGCAGCCCCAGGGGCCCGCCGGCAGCCTACGAGCAGTACTTC.

The table lists this clonotype with many counts. The rearrangement links TRBV12-3 or TRBV12-4 to TRBJ1-5; maybe TRBD1 (5 bases). V lost 8 bases and J 3 bases, leaving 11 bases between the germline ends. The CDR3 is 13 residues long. CDR3 residues: CASQGAANQPQHF. The CDR3 nucleotides read TGTGCCAGCCAAGGGGCGGCCAATCAGCCCCAGCATTTT.

This clonotype appeared many times. V gene TRBV28 combines with J gene TRBJ1-4; D is unclear. Germline CDR1 is MDHEN and CDR2 is SYDVKM. V lost 6 bases and J 4 bases, leaving 12 bases between the germline ends. The length of the CDR3 is 14 residues. CDR3 coding DNA: TGTGCCAGCAGCCCGGTGGGCTTTAATGAAAAACTGTTTTTT. This sequence encodes CASSPVGFNEKLFF.

The V gene is TRBV2, the J gene TRBJ2-7, with D tentatively TRBD1 or TRBD2 (5 bases each). CDR3 length: 14 amino acids. The germline CDR1 and CDR2 sequences are SNHLY and FYNNEI. V was clipped by 5 bases and J by 5 bases, with 16 bases between them. The CDR3 coding sequence is TGTGCCAGCAGTCACCGGGACGAGATGCACGAGCAGTACTTC. This encodes CASSHRDEMHEQYF.

In its sample, this clonotype was seen many times. The V gene is TRBV5-1, the J gene TRBJ2-3; 9 bases are a match to TRBD1. There are 16 residues in the CDR3. The germline gives CDR1 SGHRS, CDR2 YFSETQ. V trimming: 2 bases; J trimming: 0 bases; junction bases outside the gene matches: 4. DNA for the CDR3: TGCGCCAGCAGCTTTGGGGACAGGGAGAGCACAGATACGCAGTATTTT. This sequence encodes CASSFGDRESTDTQYF.

This clonotype was found many times. The rearrangement uses TRBV20-1 and TRBJ2-3; possible D gene TRBD2, 5 bases. Germline-derived CDR1 and CDR2 are DFQATT and SNEGSKA (reference sequence). There are 13 residues in the CDR3. Between the trimmed V and J ends, which lost 2 bases and 2 bases, there was a span of 8 bases. The CDR3, as DNA: TGCAGTGCTAGAAGGGAGAACACAGATACGCAGTATTTT. Amino acids: CSARRENTDTQYF.

This clonotype was counted between two and nine times. The chain's CDR3 is CASSLRTGDTGELFF. CDR3 nucleotides: TGCGCCAGCAGCTTGAGGACAGGGGACACCGGGGAGCTGTTTTTT. The rearrangement uses TRBV5-1 and TRBJ2-2; 9 nucleotides match TRBD1. The germline V gene encodes CDR1 SGHRS and CDR2 YFSETQ. Trimming cost V 1 base and J 3 bases; bases outside gene matches: 1. The CDR3 sequence is 15 residues long.

There are a few counts of this clonotype. The chain links TRBV9 to TRBJ2-5, with TRBD1 identical over 8 bases. Germline CDR1 SGDLS, CDR2 YYNGEE. Unmatched junction bases numbered 4, after V lost 2 bases and J lost 1 base. The length of the CDR3 is 15 residues. The CDR3 nucleotides read TGTGCCAGCAGCGTCGGGACAGGAGGCCAAGAGACCCAGTACTTC. Its protein product is CASSVGTGGQETQYF.

This clonotype was found many times. This chain connects TRBV7-2 to TRBJ1-1, with D hard to call. The V end lost 3 bases, the J end lost 0 bases, and 8 bases lay between the germline ends. Germline-derived CDR1 and CDR2 are SGHTA and FQGNSA. The CDR3 runs 14 residues. The CDR3 spells CASSFNGMNTEAFF. As DNA, the CDR3 is TGTGCCAGCAGCTTCAATGGGATGAACACTGAAGCTTTCTTT.

This chain's CDR3 is CSARDRGLALINEQFF. CDR3 nucleotide sequence: TGCAGTGCTAGAGATAGGGGGCTAGCGCTTATAAATGAGCAGTTCTTC. This chain connects TRBV20-1 to TRBJ2-1; weak D call: TRBD1 (7 bases). This CDR3 is 16 amino acids long. Per germline, CDR1 DFQATT and CDR2 SNEGSKA (reference sequence). V was pared by 0 bases and J by 7 bases, with 19 bases between.

This clonotype occurred many times. The rearrangement joins TRBV30 to TRBJ1-5; a weak D match, TRBD1 (6 bases). The length of the CDR3 is 14 residues. Trimming removed 0 bases from V and 5 bases from J, with 11 bases in between. The germline CDR1 and CDR2 sequences are GTSNPN and SVGIG (reference sequence). For the CDR3, the DNA is TGTGCCTGGAGTGTACAGGGTATGTATCAGCCCCAGCATTTT. Amino acid sequence: CAWSVQGMYQPQHF. Full variable domain (missing parts from reference TRBV30 and TRBJ1-5): SQTIHQWPATLVQPVGSPLSLECTVEGTSNPNLYWYRQAAGRGLQLLFYSVGIGQISSEVPQNLSASRPQDRQFILSSKKLLLSDSGFYLCAWSVQGMYQPQHFGDGTRLSIL.

This clonotype was observed many times. The genes are TRBV29-1 and TRBJ2-4; 8 bases map to TRBD1. Looked up from germline, CDR1 is SQVTM and CDR2 is ANQGSEA. The CDR3 contains 13 residues. Losses at the gene ends were 7 bases for V and 6 bases for J; bases not matched to a gene: 8. CDR3 amino acids: CSASGTGGNIQYF. CDR3 DNA: TGCAGCGCCTCCGGGACAGGTGGAAACATTCAGTACTTC.